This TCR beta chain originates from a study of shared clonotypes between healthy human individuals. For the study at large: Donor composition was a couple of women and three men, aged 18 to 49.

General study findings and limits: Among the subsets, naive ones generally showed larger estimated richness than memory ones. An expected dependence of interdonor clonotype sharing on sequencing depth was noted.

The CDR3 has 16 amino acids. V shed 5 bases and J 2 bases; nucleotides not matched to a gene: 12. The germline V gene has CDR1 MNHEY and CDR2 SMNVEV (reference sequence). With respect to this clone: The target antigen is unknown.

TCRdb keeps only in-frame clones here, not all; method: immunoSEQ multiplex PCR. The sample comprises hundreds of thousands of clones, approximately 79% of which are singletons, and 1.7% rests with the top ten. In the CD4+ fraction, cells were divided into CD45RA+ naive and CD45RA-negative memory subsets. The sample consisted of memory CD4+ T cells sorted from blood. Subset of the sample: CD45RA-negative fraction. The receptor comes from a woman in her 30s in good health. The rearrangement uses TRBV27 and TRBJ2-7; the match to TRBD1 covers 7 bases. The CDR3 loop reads CASSLISKGQTYEQYF. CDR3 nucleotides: TGTGCCAGCAGTCTGATATCTAAGGGACAGACCTACGAGCAGTACTTC.